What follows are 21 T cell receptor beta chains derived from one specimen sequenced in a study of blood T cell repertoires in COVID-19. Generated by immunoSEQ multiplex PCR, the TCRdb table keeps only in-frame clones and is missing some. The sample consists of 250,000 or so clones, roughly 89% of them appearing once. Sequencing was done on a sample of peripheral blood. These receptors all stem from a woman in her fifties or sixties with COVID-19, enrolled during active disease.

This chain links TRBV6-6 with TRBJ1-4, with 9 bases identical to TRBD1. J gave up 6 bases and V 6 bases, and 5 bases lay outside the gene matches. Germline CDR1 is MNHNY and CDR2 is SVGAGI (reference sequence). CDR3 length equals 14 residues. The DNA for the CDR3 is TGTGCCAGCAGCGGGACAGGGAAATATGAAAAACTGTTTTTT. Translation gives CASSGTGKYEKLFF.

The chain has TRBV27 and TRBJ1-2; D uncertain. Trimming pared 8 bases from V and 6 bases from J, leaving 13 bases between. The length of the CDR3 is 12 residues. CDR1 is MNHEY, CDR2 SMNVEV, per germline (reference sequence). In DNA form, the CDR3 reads TGTGCCAGCTCCCTGACCGGGGATGGCTACACCTTC. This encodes CASSLTGDGYTF.

The CDR3 loop is CASSYDTATTDTQYF. The CDR3 coding sequence is TGTGCCAGCAGTTACGACACCGCTACCACAGATACGCAGTATTTT. The V and J genes are TRBV6-2 or TRBV6-3 and TRBJ2-3, with D uncertain. The CDR3 is 15 amino acids. CDR1 is MNHEY and CDR2 is SVGEGT in the germline V gene. Trimming cost V 2 bases and J 2 bases, with 11 bases left between them.

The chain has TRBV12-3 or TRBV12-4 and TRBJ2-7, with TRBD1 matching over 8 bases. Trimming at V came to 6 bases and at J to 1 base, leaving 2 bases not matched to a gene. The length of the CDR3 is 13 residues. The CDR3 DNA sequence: TGTGCCAGCAGGGACAGGGAGTCCTACGAGCAGTACTTC. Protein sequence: CASRDRESYEQYF.

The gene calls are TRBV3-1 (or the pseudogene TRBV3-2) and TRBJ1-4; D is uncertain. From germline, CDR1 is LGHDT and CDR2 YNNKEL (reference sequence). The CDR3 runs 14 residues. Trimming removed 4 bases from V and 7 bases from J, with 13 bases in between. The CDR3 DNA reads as TGTGCCAGCAGCCTGTCATCACGGGGTGAAAAACTGTTTTTT. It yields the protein CASSLSSRGEKLFF.

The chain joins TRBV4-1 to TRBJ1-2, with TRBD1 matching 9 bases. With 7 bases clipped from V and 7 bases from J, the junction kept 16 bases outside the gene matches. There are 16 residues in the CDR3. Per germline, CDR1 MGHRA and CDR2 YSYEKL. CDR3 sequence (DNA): TGCGCCAGCACCAGTACCGGGACAGGGAGCCGAGGTGGCTACACCTTC. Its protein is CASTSTGTGSRGGYTF.

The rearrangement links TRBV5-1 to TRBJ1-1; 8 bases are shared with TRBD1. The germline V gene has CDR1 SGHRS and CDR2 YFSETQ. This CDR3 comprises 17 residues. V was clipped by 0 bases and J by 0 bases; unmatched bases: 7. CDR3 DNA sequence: TGCGCCAGCAGCTTGGTGACAGGGGAATTCATGAACACTGAAGCTTTCTTT. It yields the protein CASSLVTGEFMNTEAFF. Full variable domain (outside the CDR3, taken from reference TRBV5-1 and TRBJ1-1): KAGVTQTPRYLIKTRGQQVTLSCSPISGHRSVSWYQQTPGQGLQFLFEYFSETQRNKGNFPGRFSGRQFSNSRSEMNVSTLELGDSALYLCASSLVTGEFMNTEAFFGQGTRLTVV.

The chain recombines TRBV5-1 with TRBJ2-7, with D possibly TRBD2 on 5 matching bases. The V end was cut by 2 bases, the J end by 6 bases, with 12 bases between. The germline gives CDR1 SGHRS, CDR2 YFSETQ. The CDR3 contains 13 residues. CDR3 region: CASSFAEGIEQYF. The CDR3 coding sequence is TGCGCCAGCAGCTTCGCTGAGGGCATCGAGCAGTACTTC.

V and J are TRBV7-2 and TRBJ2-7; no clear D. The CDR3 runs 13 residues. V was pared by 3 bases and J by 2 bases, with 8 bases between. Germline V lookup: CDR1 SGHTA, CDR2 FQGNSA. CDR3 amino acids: CASSFSRPYEQYF. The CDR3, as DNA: TGTGCCAGCAGCTTTAGCAGACCCTACGAGCAGTACTTC.

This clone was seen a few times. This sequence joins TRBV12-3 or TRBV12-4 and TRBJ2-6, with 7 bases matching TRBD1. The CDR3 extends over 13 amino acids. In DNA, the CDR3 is TGTGCGATCGACAGGGCTGGGGCCAACGTCCTGACTTTC. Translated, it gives CAIDRAGANVLTF.

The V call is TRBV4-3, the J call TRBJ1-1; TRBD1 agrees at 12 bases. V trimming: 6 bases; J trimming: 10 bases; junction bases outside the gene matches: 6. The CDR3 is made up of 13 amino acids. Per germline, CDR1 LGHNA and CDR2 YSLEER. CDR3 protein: CASRQGQGARAFF. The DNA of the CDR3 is TGCGCCAGCAGACAGGGACAGGGGGCGAGAGCTTTCTTT.

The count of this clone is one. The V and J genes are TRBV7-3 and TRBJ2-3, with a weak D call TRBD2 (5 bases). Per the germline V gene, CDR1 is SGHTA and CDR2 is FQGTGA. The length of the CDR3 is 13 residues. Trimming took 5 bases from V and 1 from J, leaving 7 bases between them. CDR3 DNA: TGTGCCAGCAGCCCGGAGGGCACAGATACGCAGTATTTT. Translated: CASSPEGTDTQYF.

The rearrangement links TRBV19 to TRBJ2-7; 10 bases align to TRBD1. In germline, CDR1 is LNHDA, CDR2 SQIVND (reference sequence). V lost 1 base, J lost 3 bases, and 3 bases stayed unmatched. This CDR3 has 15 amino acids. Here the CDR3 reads CASSIADRGLYEQYF. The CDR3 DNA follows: TGTGCCAGTAGTATAGCTGACAGGGGGCTCTACGAGCAGTACTTC.

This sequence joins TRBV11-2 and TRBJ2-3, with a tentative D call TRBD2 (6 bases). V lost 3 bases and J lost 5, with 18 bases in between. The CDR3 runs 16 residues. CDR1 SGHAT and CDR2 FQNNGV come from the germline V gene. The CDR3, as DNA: TGTGCCAGCAGCTTCGGCCTCCTGTCGCGGGGAGATACGCAGTATTTT. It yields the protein CASSFGLLSRGDTQYF.

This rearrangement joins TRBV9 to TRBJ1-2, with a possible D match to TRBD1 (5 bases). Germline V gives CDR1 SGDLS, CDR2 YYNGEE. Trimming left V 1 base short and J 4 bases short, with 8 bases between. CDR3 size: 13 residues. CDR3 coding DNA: TGTGCCAGCAGCGTAACAGGAACCTATGGCTACACCTTC. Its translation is CASSVTGTYGYTF.

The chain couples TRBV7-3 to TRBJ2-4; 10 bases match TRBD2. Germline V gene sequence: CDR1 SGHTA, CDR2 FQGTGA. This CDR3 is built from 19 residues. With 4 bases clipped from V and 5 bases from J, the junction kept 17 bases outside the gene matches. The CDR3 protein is CASSYSGGTPSLPENIQYF. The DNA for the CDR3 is TGTGCCAGCAGCTATAGCGGGGGGACGCCCTCGCTCCCCGAAAACATTCAGTACTTC. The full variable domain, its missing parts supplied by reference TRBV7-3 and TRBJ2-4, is GAGVSQTPSNKVTEKGKYVELRCDPISGHTALYWYRQSLGQGPEFLIYFQGTGAADDSGLPNDRFFAVRPEGSVSTLKIQRTERGDSAVYLCASSYSGGTPSLPENIQYFGAGTRLSVL.

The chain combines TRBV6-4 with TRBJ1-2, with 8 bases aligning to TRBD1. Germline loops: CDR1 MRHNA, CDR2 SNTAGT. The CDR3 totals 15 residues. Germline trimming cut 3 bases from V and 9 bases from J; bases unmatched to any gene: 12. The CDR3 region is CASSEVVAGGLSYTF. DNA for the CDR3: TGTGCCAGCAGTGAGGTTGTGGCAGGGGGCTTGAGCTACACCTTC.

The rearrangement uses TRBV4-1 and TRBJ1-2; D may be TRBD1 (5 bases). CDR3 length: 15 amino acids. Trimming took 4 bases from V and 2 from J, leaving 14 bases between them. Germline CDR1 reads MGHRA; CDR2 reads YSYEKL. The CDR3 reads CASSRRDDRNYGYTF. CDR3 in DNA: TGCGCCAGCAGCCGGCGTGACGACAGAAACTATGGCTACACCTTC.

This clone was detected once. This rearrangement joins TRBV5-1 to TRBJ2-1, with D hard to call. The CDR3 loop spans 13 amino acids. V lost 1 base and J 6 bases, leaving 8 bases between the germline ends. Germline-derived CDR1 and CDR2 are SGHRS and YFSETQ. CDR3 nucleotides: TGCGCCAGCAGCTTGAACCAGTTCAATGAGCAGTTCTTC. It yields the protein CASSLNQFNEQFF.

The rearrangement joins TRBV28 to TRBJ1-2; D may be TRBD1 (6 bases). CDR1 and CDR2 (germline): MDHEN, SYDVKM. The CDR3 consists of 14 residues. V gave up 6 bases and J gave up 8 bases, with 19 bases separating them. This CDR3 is CASSRLQGLRGYTF. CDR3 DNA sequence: TGTGCCAGCAGCCGACTACAGGGCCTTCGGGGCTACACCTTC.

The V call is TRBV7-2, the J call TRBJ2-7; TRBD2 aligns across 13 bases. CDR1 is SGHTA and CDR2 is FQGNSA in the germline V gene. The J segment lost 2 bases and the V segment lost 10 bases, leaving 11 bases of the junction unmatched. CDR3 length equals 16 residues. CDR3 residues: CATRPGTSGEPYEQYF. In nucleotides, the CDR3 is TGTGCCACCCGTCCCGGGACTAGCGGGGAACCCTACGAGCAGTACTTC.